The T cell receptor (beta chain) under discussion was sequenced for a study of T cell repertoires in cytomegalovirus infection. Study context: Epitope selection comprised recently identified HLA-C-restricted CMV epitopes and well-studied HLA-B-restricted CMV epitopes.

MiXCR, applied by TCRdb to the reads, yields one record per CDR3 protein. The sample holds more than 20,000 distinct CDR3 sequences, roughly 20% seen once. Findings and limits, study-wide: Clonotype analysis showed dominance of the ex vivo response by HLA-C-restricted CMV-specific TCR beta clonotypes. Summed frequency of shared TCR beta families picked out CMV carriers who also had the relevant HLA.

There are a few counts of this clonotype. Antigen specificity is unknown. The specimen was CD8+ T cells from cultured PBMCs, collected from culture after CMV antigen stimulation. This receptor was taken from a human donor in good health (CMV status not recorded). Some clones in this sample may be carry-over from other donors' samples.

In DNA, the CDR3 is TGTGCCAGCAGTCCTTTGGAATTGGCCGACAGGGGTGATGAGCAGTTCTTC. This codes for CASSPLELADRGDEQFF. The rearrangement links TRBV6-4 to TRBJ2-1; 8 positions agree with TRBD1. Germline CDR1 and CDR2: MRHNA and SNTAGT. Germline trimming cut 5 bases from V and 8 bases from J; bases unmatched to any gene: 17. CDR3 length: 17 residues.